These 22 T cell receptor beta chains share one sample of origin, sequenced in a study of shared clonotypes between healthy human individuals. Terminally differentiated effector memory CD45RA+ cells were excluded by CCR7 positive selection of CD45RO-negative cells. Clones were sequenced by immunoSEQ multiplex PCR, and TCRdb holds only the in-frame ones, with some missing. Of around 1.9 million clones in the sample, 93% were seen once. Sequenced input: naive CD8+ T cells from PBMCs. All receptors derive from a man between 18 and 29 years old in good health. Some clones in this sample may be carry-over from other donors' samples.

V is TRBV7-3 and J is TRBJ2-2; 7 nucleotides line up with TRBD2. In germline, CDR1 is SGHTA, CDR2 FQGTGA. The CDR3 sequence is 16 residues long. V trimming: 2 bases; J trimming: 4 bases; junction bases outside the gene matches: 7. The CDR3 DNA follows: TGTGCCAGCAGCTTATTGACTAGCAGCCCCACCGGGGAGCTGTTTTTT. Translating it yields CASSLLTSSPTGELFF. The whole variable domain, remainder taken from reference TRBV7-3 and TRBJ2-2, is GAGVSQTPSNKVTEKGKYVELRCDPISGHTALYWYRQSLGQGPEFLIYFQGTGAADDSGLPNDRFFAVRPEGSVSTLKIQRTERGDSAVYLCASSLLTSSPTGELFFGEGSRLTVL.

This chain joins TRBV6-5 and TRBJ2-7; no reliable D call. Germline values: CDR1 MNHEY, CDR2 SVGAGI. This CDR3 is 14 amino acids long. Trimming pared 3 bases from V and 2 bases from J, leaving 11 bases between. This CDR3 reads CASSYALAAYEQYF. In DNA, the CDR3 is TGTGCCAGCAGTTATGCTCTCGCGGCCTACGAGCAGTACTTC.

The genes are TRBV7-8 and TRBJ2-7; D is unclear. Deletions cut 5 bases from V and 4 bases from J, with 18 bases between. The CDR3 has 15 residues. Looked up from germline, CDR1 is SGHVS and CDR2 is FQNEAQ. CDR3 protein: CASSGASSMGYEQYF. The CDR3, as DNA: TGTGCCAGCAGCGGTGCTTCGTCGATGGGGTACGAGCAGTACTTC.

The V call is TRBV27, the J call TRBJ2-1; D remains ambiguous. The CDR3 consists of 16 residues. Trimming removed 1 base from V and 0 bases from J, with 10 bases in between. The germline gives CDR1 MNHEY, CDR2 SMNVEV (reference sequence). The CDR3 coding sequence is TGTGCCAGCAGTTTATGGGCCCTTAGCTCCTACAATGAGCAGTTCTTC. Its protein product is CASSLWALSSYNEQFF.

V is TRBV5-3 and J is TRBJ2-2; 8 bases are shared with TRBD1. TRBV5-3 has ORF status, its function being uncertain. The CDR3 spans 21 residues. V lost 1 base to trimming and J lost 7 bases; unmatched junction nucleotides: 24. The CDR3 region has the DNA TGTGCCAGAAGCTTGCGTGGGCCGACAGGGGCGGCCGATGGGCGGGACGGGGAGCTGTTTTTT. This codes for CARSLRGPTGAADGRDGELFF.

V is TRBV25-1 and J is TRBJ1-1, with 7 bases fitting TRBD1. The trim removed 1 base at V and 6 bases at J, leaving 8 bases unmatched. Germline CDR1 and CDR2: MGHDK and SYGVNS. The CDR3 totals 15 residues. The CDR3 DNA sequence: TGTGCCAGCAGTGAATCCGCAGGGGGGAGCGCTGAAGCTTTCTTT. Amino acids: CASSESAGGSAEAFF.

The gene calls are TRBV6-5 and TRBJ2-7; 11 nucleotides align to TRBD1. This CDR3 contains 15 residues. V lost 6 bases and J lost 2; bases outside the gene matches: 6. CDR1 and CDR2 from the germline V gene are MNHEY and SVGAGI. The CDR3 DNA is TGTGCCAGCAGACCGGACAGGGGGCTACCCTACGAGCAGTACTTC. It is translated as CASRPDRGLPYEQYF.

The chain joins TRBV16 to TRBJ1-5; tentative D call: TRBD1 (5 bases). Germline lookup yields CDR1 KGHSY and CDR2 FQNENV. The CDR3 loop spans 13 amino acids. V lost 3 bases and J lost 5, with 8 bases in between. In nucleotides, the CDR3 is TGTGCCAGCAGCCACAGGGTCTATCAGCCCCAGCATTTT. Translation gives CASSHRVYQPQHF.

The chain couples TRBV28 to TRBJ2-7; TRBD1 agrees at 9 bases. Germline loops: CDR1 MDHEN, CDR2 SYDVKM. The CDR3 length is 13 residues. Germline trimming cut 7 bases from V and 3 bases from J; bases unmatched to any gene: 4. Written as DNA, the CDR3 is TGTGCCAGCACCGGGACAGGGAACTACGAGCAGTACTTC. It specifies CASTGTGNYEQYF. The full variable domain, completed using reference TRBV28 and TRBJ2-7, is DVKVTQSSRYLVKRTGEKVFLECVQDMDHENMFWYRQDPGLGLRLIYFSYDVKMKEKGDIPEGYSVSREKKERFSLILESASTNQTSMYLCASTGTGNYEQYFGPGTRLTVT.

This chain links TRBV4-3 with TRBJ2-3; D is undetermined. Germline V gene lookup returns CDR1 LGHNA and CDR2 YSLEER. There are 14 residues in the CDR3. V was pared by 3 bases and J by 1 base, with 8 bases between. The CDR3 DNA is TGCGCCAGCAGCCACACTGGCGGCACAGATACGCAGTATTTT. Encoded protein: CASSHTGGTDTQYF.

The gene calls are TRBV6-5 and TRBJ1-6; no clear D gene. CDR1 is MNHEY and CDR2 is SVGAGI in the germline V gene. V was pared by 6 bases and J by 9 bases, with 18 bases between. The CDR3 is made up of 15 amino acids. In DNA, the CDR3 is TGTGCCAGCAGCTATGACAAGGGTTCCCGTTCACCCCTCCACTTT. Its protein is CASSYDKGSRSPLHF.

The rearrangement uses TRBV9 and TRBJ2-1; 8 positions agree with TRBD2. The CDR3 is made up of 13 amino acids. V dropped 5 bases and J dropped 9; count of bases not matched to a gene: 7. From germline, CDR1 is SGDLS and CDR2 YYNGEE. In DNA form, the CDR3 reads TGTGCCAGCAGGAGCGGGAGCGGCGTTGAGCAGTTCTTC. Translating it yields CASRSGSGVEQFF.

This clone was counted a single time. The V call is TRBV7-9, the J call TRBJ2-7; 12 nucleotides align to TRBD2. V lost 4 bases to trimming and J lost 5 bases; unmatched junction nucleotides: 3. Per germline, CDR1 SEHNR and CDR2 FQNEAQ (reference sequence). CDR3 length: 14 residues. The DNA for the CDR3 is TGTGCCAGCAGCTCCCGACTAGCGGGAGACGAGCAGTACTTC. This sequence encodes CASSSRLAGDEQYF.

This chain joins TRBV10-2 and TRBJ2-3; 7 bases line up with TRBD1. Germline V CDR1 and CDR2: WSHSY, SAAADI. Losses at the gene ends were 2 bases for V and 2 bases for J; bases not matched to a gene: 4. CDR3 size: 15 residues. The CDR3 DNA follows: TGCGCCAGCAGTGAGATGCAGGGGGACACAGATACGCAGTATTTT. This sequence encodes CASSEMQGDTDTQYF.

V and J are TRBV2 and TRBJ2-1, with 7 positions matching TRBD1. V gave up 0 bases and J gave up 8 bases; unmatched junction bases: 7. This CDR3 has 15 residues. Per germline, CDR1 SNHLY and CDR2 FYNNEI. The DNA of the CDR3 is TGTGCCAGCAGTGAAGCCAGGGGGATTAAGGATGAGCAGTTCTTC. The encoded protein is CASSEARGIKDEQFF.

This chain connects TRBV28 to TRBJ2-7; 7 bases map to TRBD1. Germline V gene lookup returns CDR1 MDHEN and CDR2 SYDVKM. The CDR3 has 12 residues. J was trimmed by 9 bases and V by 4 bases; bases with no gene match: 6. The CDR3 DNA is TGTGCCAGCAGTTCAAACAGGGGTGGGCAGTACTTC. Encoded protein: CASSSNRGGQYF.

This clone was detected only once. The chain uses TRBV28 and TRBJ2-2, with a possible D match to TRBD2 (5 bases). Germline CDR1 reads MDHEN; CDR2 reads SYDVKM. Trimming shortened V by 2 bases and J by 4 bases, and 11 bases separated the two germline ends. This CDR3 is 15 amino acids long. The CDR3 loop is CASSLVWESTGELFF. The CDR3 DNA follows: TGTGCCAGCAGTTTAGTCTGGGAGAGCACCGGGGAGCTGTTTTTT.

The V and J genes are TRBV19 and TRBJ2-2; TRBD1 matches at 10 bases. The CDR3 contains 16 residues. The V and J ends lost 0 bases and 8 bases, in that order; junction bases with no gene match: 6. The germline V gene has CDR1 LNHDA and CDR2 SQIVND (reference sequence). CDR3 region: CASSIDRTGGQGELFF. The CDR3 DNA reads TGTGCCAGTAGTATAGACCGGACAGGGGGGCAAGGGGAGCTGTTTTTT.

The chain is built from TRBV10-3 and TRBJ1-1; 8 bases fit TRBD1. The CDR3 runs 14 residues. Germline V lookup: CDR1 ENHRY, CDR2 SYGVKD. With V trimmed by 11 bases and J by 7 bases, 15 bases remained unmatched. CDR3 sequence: CALKSETGDREAFF. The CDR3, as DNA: TGTGCCCTCAAATCCGAGACAGGGGACCGTGAAGCTTTCTTT.

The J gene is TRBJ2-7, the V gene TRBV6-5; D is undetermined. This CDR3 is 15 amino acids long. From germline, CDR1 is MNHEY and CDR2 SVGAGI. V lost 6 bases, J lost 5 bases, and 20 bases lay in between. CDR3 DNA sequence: TGTGCCAGCAGCGGCACAGACTGGGGTGGAAACGAGCAGTACTTC. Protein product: CASSGTDWGGNEQYF.

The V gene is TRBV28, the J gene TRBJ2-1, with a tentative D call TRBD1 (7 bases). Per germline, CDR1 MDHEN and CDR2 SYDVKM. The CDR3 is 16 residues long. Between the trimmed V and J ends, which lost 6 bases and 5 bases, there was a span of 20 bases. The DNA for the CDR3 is TGTGCCAGCAGCCACAGGGGCCGGGGGATAAACAATGAGCAGTTCTTC. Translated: CASSHRGRGINNEQFF.

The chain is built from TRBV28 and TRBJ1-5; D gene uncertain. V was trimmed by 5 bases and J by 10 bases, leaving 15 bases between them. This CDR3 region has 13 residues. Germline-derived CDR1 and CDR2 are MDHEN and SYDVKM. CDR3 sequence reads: CASSVLQRGPQHF. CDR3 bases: TGTGCCAGCAGTGTCCTTCAACGGGGTCCCCAGCATTTT.